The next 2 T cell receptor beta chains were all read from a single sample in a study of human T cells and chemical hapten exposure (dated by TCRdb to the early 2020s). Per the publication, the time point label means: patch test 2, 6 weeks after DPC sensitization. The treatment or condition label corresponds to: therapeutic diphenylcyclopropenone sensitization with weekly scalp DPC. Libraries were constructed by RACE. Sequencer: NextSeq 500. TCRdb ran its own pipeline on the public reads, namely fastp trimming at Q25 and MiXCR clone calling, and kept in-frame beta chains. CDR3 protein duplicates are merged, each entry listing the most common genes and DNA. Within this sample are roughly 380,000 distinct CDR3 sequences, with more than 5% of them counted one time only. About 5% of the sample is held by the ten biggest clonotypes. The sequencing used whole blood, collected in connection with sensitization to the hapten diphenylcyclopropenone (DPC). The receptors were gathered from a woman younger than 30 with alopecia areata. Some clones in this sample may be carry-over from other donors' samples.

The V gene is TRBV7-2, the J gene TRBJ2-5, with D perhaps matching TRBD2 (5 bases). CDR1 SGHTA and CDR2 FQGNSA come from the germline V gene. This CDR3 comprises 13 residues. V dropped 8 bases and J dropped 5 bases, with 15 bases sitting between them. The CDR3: CASRKAGGETQYF. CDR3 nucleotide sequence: TGTGCCAGCCGTAAGGCCGGCGGGGAGACCCAGTACTTC.

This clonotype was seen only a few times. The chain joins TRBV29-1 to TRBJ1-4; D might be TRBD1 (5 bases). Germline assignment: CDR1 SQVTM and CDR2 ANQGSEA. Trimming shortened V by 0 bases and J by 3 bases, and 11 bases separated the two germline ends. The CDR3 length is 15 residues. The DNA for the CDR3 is TGCAGCGTTGAAGATCCTGGGGCGTCTAATGAAAAACTGTTTTTT. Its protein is CSVEDPGASNEKLFF. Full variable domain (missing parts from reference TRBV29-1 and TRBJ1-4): SAVISQKPSRDICQRGTSLTIQCQVDSQVTMMFWYRQQPGQSLTLIATANQGSEATYESGFVIDKFPISRPNLTFSTLTVSNMSPEDSSIYLCSVEDPGASNEKLFFGSGTQLSVL.